These T cell receptor beta chains were read from a single sample in a study of T cell responses to AZD1222 COVID-19 vaccine. Profiled with immunoSEQ multiplex PCR; TCRdb holds only in-frame clones, not every one. The repertoire has some 130,000 clones, over 75% of them found once; the top ten carry approximately 20%. This specimen consisted of peripheral blood, obtained on day 0 of AZD1222 vaccination. These receptors all come from an adult in good health. Each CDR3 is given with its conserved first and last residue. Fields, in order: D gene, V gene, J gene, clone size, CDR3 protein, CDR3 DNA. D genes are given only for firm matches. Clone size is not always given. Where it is, it says once, few, many or a class for expanded clones.

D gene: TRBD1
V gene: TRBV4-1
J gene: TRBJ2-2
clone size: -
CDR3 protein: CASSPGRGLRTGELFF
CDR3 DNA: TGCGCCAGCAGCCCGGGCAGGGGGCTGCGCACCGGGGAGCTGTTTTTT

D gene: TRBD1
V gene: TRBV6-6
J gene: TRBJ2-3
clone size: -
CDR3 protein: CASSYGQDTDTQYF
CDR3 DNA: TGTGCCAGCAGCTACGGACAGGACACAGATACGCAGTATTTT

D gene: -
V gene: TRBV15
J gene: TRBJ1-3
clone size: few
CDR3 protein: CATTSVVAGNTIYF
CDR3 DNA: TGTGCCACCACCTCGGTAGTAGCTGGAAACACCATATATTTT

D gene: -
V gene: TRBV12-5
J gene: TRBJ2-5
clone size: -
CDR3 protein: CASESLREETQYF
CDR3 DNA: TGTGCTAGTGAAAGCCTCAGGGAAGAGACCCAGTACTTC

D gene: -
V gene: TRBV20-1
J gene: TRBJ2-2
clone size: -
CDR3 protein: CSARGGRELFF
CDR3 DNA: TGCAGTGCTAGAGGGGGCCGGGAGCTGTTTTTT

D gene: -
V gene: TRBV4-1
J gene: TRBJ2-7
clone size: -
CDR3 protein: CASSQDPGRVVEQYF
CDR3 DNA: TGCGCCAGCAGCCAAGATCCAGGCAGGGTTGTCGAGCAGTACTTC

D gene: -
V gene: TRBV27
J gene: TRBJ2-2
clone size: -
CDR3 protein: CASSDNRATGELFF
CDR3 DNA: TGTGCCAGCAGTGACAATAGGGCGACCGGGGAGCTGTTTTTT

D gene: TRBD1
V gene: TRBV27
J gene: TRBJ1-2
clone size: -
CDR3 protein: CASRTDREFGYGYTF
CDR3 DNA: TGTGCCAGCAGGACAGACAGGGAGTTTGGCTATGGCTACACCTTC

D gene: TRBD2
V gene: TRBV5-1
J gene: TRBJ2-3
clone size: -
CDR3 protein: CASSSGLAGISTDTQYF
CDR3 DNA: TGCGCCAGCAGCTCGGGACTAGCGGGGATTAGCACAGATACGCAGTATTTT

D gene: -
V gene: TRBV7-2
J gene: TRBJ2-6
clone size: -
CDR3 protein: CASSSGQPGANVLTF
CDR3 DNA: TGTGCCAGCAGCTCTGGACAGCCTGGGGCCAACGTCCTGACTTTC

D gene: -
V gene: TRBV7-2
J gene: TRBJ2-5
clone size: -
CDR3 protein: CASSGEGGKETQYF
CDR3 DNA: TGTGCCAGCAGCGGGGAGGGGGGGAAGGAGACCCAGTACTTC

D gene: -
V gene: TRBV27
J gene: TRBJ1-1
clone size: -
CDR3 protein: CASSPSGWGAFF
CDR3 DNA: TGTGCCAGCAGTCCGTCTGGGTGGGGAGCTTTCTTT

D gene: TRBD2
V gene: TRBV28
J gene: TRBJ2-7
clone size: -
CDR3 protein: CASSWRRGGTYEQYF
CDR3 DNA: TGTGCCAGCAGTTGGAGGCGGGGGGGCACCTACGAGCAGTACTTC

D gene: -
V gene: TRBV6-2/TRBV6-3
J gene: TRBJ1-5
clone size: -
CDR3 protein: CASSGTNQPQHF
CDR3 DNA: TGTGCCAGCAGTGGTACCAATCAGCCCCAGCATTTT

D gene: TRBD1
V gene: TRBV3-1/TRBV3-2
J gene: TRBJ1-1
clone size: once
CDR3 protein: CASSHPTDRVAFF
CDR3 DNA: TGTGCCAGCAGCCATCCGACGGACAGGGTGGCTTTCTTT

D gene: -
V gene: TRBV6-1
J gene: TRBJ1-4
clone size: few
CDR3 protein: CASSEQARGPNEKLFF
CDR3 DNA: TGTGCCAGCAGTGAACAAGCCCGGGGTCCTAACGAAAAACTGTTTTTT

D gene: -
V gene: TRBV5-5
J gene: TRBJ1-4
clone size: -
CDR3 protein: CASSLGARTTF
CDR3 DNA: TGTGCCAGCAGCTTGGGGGCTCGGACAACTTTT

D gene: -
V gene: TRBV6-5
J gene: TRBJ1-5
clone size: -
CDR3 protein: CASSYSRGRGQPQHF
CDR3 DNA: TGTGCCAGCAGTTACTCGAGAGGACGGGGTCAGCCCCAGCATTTT

D gene: -
V gene: TRBV6-6
J gene: TRBJ1-2
clone size: -
CDR3 protein: CASRSPGGKNYGYTF
CDR3 DNA: TGTGCCAGCAGAAGCCCGGGGGGGAAAAACTATGGCTACACCTTC

D gene: TRBD1
V gene: TRBV7-2
J gene: TRBJ2-7
clone size: -
CDR3 protein: CASSLDGTGDYEQYF
CDR3 DNA: TGTGCCAGCAGCCTCGACGGGACAGGGGACTACGAGCAGTACTTC

D gene: -
V gene: TRBV5-3
J gene: TRBJ1-4
clone size: -
CDR3 protein: CARSLISSQANEKLFF
CDR3 DNA: TGTGCCAGAAGCTTGATTTCATCGCAAGCTAATGAAAAACTGTTTTTT

D gene: -
V gene: TRBV30
J gene: TRBJ1-1
clone size: -
CDR3 protein: CAWSVAGVTNTEAFF
CDR3 DNA: TGTGCCTGGAGTGTTGCTGGGGTCACTAACACTGAAGCTTTCTTT

D gene: TRBD1
V gene: TRBV19
J gene: TRBJ2-2
clone size: -
CDR3 protein: CASSPATGLITGELFF
CDR3 DNA: TGTGCCAGTAGTCCCGCGACAGGGTTAATCACCGGGGAGCTGTTTTTT

D gene: -
V gene: TRBV2
J gene: TRBJ1-2
clone size: -
CDR3 protein: CASRAGMALYGYTF
CDR3 DNA: TGTGCCAGCAGAGCGGGGATGGCACTCTATGGCTACACCTTC

D gene: TRBD1
V gene: TRBV28
J gene: TRBJ2-3
clone size: -
CDR3 protein: CASSFGTGGEDTQYF
CDR3 DNA: TGTGCCAGCAGTTTCGGGACAGGGGGCGAAGATACGCAGTATTTT

D gene: TRBD2
V gene: TRBV5-1
J gene: TRBJ2-1
clone size: -
CDR3 protein: CASSSPSSGGEYNEQFF
CDR3 DNA: TGCGCCAGCAGCTCCCCGTCCAGCGGGGGGGAATACAATGAGCAGTTCTTC